The 27 T cell receptor beta chains below all came from one sample that was sequenced in a study of T cell changes during pregnancy in multiple sclerosis. The repertoire was sequenced with immunoSEQ multiplex PCR; TCRdb's copy has only in-frame clones and lacks some. Here the sample spans about 87,000 clones, over 85% being singletons. The sample was peripheral blood, taken in the third trimester of pregnancy. These receptor sequences come from a female donor in good health, enrolled as a control in a pregnancy study.

V is TRBV4-1 and J is TRBJ2-7, with 10 bases that match TRBD1. CDR1 is MGHRA and CDR2 is YSYEKL in the germline V gene. V dropped 4 bases and J dropped 3; count of bases not matched to a gene: 9. The CDR3 extends over 16 amino acids. Written as DNA, the CDR3 is TGCGCCAGCAGCCCCAGACAGGGGGCTATAATCTACGAGCAGTACTTC. Its translation is CASSPRQGAIIYEQYF.

This clone was seen a single time. The rearrangement links TRBV6-6 to TRBJ2-7; the D is unclear. Germline V gene lookup returns CDR1 MNHNY and CDR2 SVGAGI (reference sequence). The CDR3 extends over 12 amino acids. The CDR3 sequence: CAAGQVLYEQYF. The CDR3 DNA reads as TGTGCAGCTGGGCAGGTTCTCTACGAGCAGTACTTC.

The CDR3 protein is CASSWGQGVSYEQYF. DNA of the CDR3: TGCGCCAGCAGCTGGGGACAGGGGGTATCCTACGAGCAGTACTTC. This chain uses TRBV5-1 with TRBJ2-7; the match to TRBD1 covers 11 bases. Germline V gene data show CDR1 as SGHRS and CDR2 as YFSETQ. The CDR3 covers 15 residues. J was trimmed by 1 base and V by 3 bases; bases with no gene match: 3.

The chain combines TRBV27 with TRBJ2-7; the match to TRBD2 covers 11 bases. The ends lost 6 bases at V and 4 bases at J; junction bases unmatched: 5. In germline, CDR1 is MNHEY, CDR2 SMNVEV (reference sequence). This CDR3 contains 14 residues. In DNA, the CDR3 is TGTGCCAGCAGCCTGGGGACTAGCGGTTACGAGCAGTACTTC. Residues: CASSLGTSGYEQYF.

This clone is a singleton in its sample. The rearrangement joins TRBV2 to TRBJ2-7, with D possibly being TRBD2 (6 bases). The CDR3 sequence is 11 residues long. Trimming removed 8 bases from V and 4 bases from J, with 9 bases in between. In germline, CDR1 is SNHLY, CDR2 FYNNEI. CDR3 residues: CASHGGYEQYF. In nucleotides, the CDR3 is TGTGCCAGCCACGGAGGGTACGAGCAGTACTTC.

The genes are TRBV5-6 and TRBJ2-3; D gene unclear. V lost 0 bases, J lost 2 bases, and 10 bases lay in between. This CDR3 contains 15 residues. Germline lookup yields CDR1 SGHDT and CDR2 YYEEEE. The DNA of the CDR3 is TGTGCCAGCAGCTTGGTGGGTAGACACACAGATACGCAGTATTTT. This encodes CASSLVGRHTDTQYF.

The V and J genes are TRBV7-8 and TRBJ2-7; possibly TRBD2 for D (6 bases). Deletions cut 5 bases from V and 0 bases from J, with 17 bases between. Germline V gene data show CDR1 as SGHVS and CDR2 as FQNEAQ. The CDR3 length is 16 residues. CDR3 loop: CASSPVGGGDSYEQYF. CDR3 in DNA: TGTGCCAGCAGCCCCGTGGGTGGAGGGGACTCCTACGAGCAGTACTTC. Full variable domain (missing parts from reference TRBV7-8 and TRBJ2-7): GAGVSQSPRYKVAKRGQDVALRCDPISGHVSLFWYQQALGQGPEFLTYFQNEAQLDKSGLPSDRFFAERPEGSVSTLKIQRTQQEDSAVYLCASSPVGGGDSYEQYFGPGTRLTVT.

The genes are TRBV5-1 and TRBJ2-1; D is possibly TRBD2 (6 bases). This CDR3 contains 13 residues. With 7 bases removed from V and 8 bases from J, the gap between germline ends came to 16 bases. Per germline, CDR1 SGHRS and CDR2 YFSETQ. The CDR3 region has the DNA TGCGCCAGCCGGGAGAATGTGAACGATGAGCAGTTCTTC. Encoded protein: CASRENVNDEQFF.

The chain uses TRBV29-1 and TRBJ2-3, with 10 bases identical to TRBD1. Trimming removed 6 bases from V and 6 bases from J; junction bases left unmatched: 9. The CDR3 is 14 amino acids. Per germline, CDR1 SQVTM and CDR2 ANQGSEA. The CDR3 reads CSVTGTGDLDTQYF. The CDR3 region has the DNA TGCAGCGTCACCGGGACAGGGGACCTGGATACGCAGTATTTT.

The V call is TRBV7-9, the J call TRBJ2-7; D remains ambiguous. Germline values: CDR1 SEHNR, CDR2 FQNEAQ (reference sequence). Trimming shortened V by 4 bases and J by 2 bases, and 15 bases separated the two germline ends. The CDR3 spans 15 residues. The CDR3 here is CASSSDKQWAYEQYF. DNA of the CDR3: TGTGCCAGCAGCTCCGACAAACAGTGGGCCTACGAGCAGTACTTC.

The CDR3 protein is CASSQQGRSSSGANVLTF. The CDR3 DNA reads as TGCGCCAGCAGTCAACAGGGGCGCTCTTCCTCTGGGGCCAACGTCCTGACTTTC. The chain couples TRBV5-1 to TRBJ2-6; TRBD1 aligns across 7 bases. The CDR3 length is 18 residues. Germline CDR1 SGHRS, CDR2 YFSETQ. Unmatched junction bases numbered 11, after V lost 5 bases and J lost 0 bases.

J is TRBJ2-2 and V is TRBV11-2, with D perhaps TRBD2 (5 bases). This CDR3 is 16 amino acids long. Per the germline V gene, CDR1 is SGHAT and CDR2 is FQNNGV. V lost 4 bases and J lost 6, with 18 bases in between. The CDR3 DNA is TGTGCCAGCAGCTCCCGTCCGGCCATCGGGGCCGGGGAGCTGTTTTTT. This sequence encodes CASSSRPAIGAGELFF.

This chain connects TRBV5-1 to TRBJ2-3; D is uncertain. Trimming took off 4 bases at V and 3 bases at J, with 12 bases between the two ends. Germline CDR1 and CDR2: SGHRS and YFSETQ. The CDR3 is 14 residues long. The CDR3 here is CASSEAEWTDTQYF. The CDR3 DNA reads TGCGCCAGCAGCGAGGCAGAATGGACAGATACGCAGTATTTT.

This chain joins TRBV10-3 and TRBJ2-2; 13 bases are shared with TRBD2. The CDR3 extends over 16 amino acids. Trimming at V came to 2 bases and at J to 7 bases, leaving 4 bases not matched to a gene. Germline V gene lookup returns CDR1 ENHRY and CDR2 SYGVKD. In DNA, the CDR3 is TGTGCCATCAGTGAGGGGACTAGCGGGACGAACGGGGAGCTGTTTTTT. It encodes CAISEGTSGTNGELFF.

This chain links TRBV11-3 with TRBJ2-5; a possible D gene is TRBD1 (6 bases). The CDR3 is 16 amino acids. Germline V lookup: CDR1 SGHNT, CDR2 YENEEA. V lost 1 base to trimming and J lost 5 bases, with 17 bases between them. CDR3 DNA sequence: TGTGCCAGCAGCTTAGGGACAGAGCGCTTATTGGAGACCCAGTACTTC. This sequence encodes CASSLGTERLLETQYF.

The sample holds a few counts of this clone. The genes are TRBV5-4 and TRBJ1-2; D unclear. Germline V gene lookup returns CDR1 SGHNT and CDR2 YYREEE (reference sequence). CDR3 length: 11 amino acids. The V gene lost 5 bases and the J gene lost 7 bases, with 9 bases spanning the gap. The CDR3 protein is CASRSVSGYTF. CDR3 bases: TGTGCCAGCAGATCGGTCTCTGGCTACACCTTC.

The CDR3 DNA is TGTGCCAGCAGCTCCACGCTAACTAGCGGGAGTCCCGATACGCAGTATTTT. This encodes CASSSTLTSGSPDTQYF. J is TRBJ2-3 and V is TRBV13; 11 bases agree with TRBD2. The CDR3 is 17 amino acids. The ends lost 4 bases at V and 6 bases at J; junction bases unmatched: 12. The germline V gene has CDR1 PRHDT and CDR2 FYEKMQ (reference sequence).

The J gene is TRBJ2-1, the V gene TRBV5-4, with 14 bases that match TRBD2. V shed 3 bases, J shed 9 bases, and the junction held 8 bases outside the gene matches. The CDR3 length is 16 residues. Germline CDR1 is SGHNT and CDR2 is YYREEE (reference sequence). Here the CDR3 reads CASSSPGTSGSIEQFF. Here the CDR3 DNA reads TGTGCCAGCAGCTCCCCCGGGACTAGCGGGAGTATTGAGCAGTTCTTC.

The chain links TRBV2 to TRBJ2-4; D possibly corresponds to TRBD2 (6 bases). CDR3 size: 13 residues. Germline-derived CDR1 and CDR2 are SNHLY and FYNNEI. The CDR3 loop reads CASGGLSKNIQYF. CDR3 in DNA: TGTGCTAGCGGAGGGTTGTCCAAAAACATTCAGTACTTC.

This clone has a single count. V and J are TRBV5-1 and TRBJ2-1; 9 nucleotides agree with TRBD2. The V segment lost 1 base and the J segment 8 bases; nucleotides outside the gene matches: 7. Germline V gene lookup returns CDR1 SGHRS and CDR2 YFSETQ. This CDR3 spans 15 amino acids. For the CDR3, the DNA is TGCGCCAGCAGCTTGAGTAGCGGGGGTAGGCATGAGCAGTTCTTC. Residues: CASSLSSGGRHEQFF.

The genes are TRBV27 and TRBJ2-5, with TRBD2 matching over 14 bases. After removal of 4 bases from V and 7 bases from J, the junction contained 8 bases not matched to a gene. This CDR3 spans 16 amino acids. The germline V gene has CDR1 MNHEY and CDR2 SMNVEV (reference sequence). The CDR3 here is CASSSAGTSGSTTQYF. CDR3 in DNA: TGTGCCAGCAGTTCAGCCGGGACTAGCGGGAGTACGACCCAGTACTTC.

V and J are TRBV10-1 and TRBJ2-5; D is uncertain. Germline V gives CDR1 WNHNN, CDR2 SYGVQD (reference sequence). Trimming pared 3 bases from V and 6 bases from J, leaving 5 bases between. This CDR3 is 11 amino acids long. The CDR3 bases are TGCGCCAGCAGTGATATAAAGACCCAGTACTTC. It encodes CASSDIKTQYF.

The CDR3 loop is CASSPMAGGPAGELFF. CDR3 nucleotides: TGTGCCAGCAGCCCTATGGCGGGAGGGCCTGCCGGGGAGCTGTTTTTT. The V and J genes are TRBV5-6 and TRBJ2-2; 9 positions agree with TRBD2. Germline-derived CDR1 and CDR2 are SGHDT and YYEEEE. J lost 6 bases, V lost 4 bases, and 10 bases had no gene match. CDR3 length equals 16 residues.

This chain joins TRBV11-2 and TRBJ1-4; D not resolved. V shed 6 bases and J shed 1 base, with 9 bases lying between them. CDR1 is SGHAT and CDR2 is FQNNGV in the germline V gene. The CDR3 is made up of 14 amino acids. The CDR3 coding sequence is TGTGCCAGCAGTCACCTCGGAACTAATGAAAAACTGTTTTTT. Protein: CASSHLGTNEKLFF. Based on the CDR3 plus reference TRBV11-2 and TRBJ1-4, the full variable domain is EAGVAQSPRYKIIEKRQSVAFWCNPISGHATLYWYQQILGQGPKLLIQFQNNGVVDDSQLPKDRFSAERLKGVDSTLKIQPAKLEDSAVYLCASSHLGTNEKLFFGSGTQLSVL.

The rearrangement uses TRBV5-1 and TRBJ2-1; tentative D call: TRBD1 (6 bases). Trimming took 2 bases from V and 6 from J, leaving 12 bases between them. Germline CDR1 is SGHRS and CDR2 is YFSETQ. CDR3 length: 14 amino acids. The CDR3 DNA reads as TGCGCCAGCAGCTTACAGGGTCCCCGCAATGAGCAGTTCTTC. This translates into CASSLQGPRNEQFF.

The rearrangement uses TRBV5-1 and TRBJ2-7; TRBD1 matches at 8 bases. Germline CDR1 and CDR2: SGHRS and YFSETQ. V gave up 3 bases and J gave up 5 bases; unmatched junction bases: 7. The CDR3 is 14 residues long. In DNA form, the CDR3 reads TGCGCCAGCAGCTCAGGACAGGGAAGGGACGAGCAGTACTTC. Translated: CASSSGQGRDEQYF.

The chain is built from TRBV2 and TRBJ1-4; 8 positions agree with TRBD1. The CDR3 is made up of 14 amino acids. With V trimmed by 5 bases and J by 5 bases, 4 bases remained unmatched. Germline V lookup: CDR1 SNHLY, CDR2 FYNNEI. CDR3 protein: CASSPGTGNEKLFF. Here the CDR3 DNA reads TGTGCCAGCAGTCCCGGGACAGGAAATGAAAAACTGTTTTTT. The variable domain in full, with the rest retrieved from reference TRBV2 and TRBJ1-4, is EPEVTQTPSHQVTQMGQEVILRCVPISNHLYFYWYRQILGQKVEFLVSFYNNEISEKSEIFDDQFSVERPDGSNFTLKIRSTKLEDSAMYFCASSPGTGNEKLFFGSGTQLSVL.